This TCR beta chain comes out of a study of post-analysis software for immune sequencing data. Study-level points and caveats: Patients used several TRBV segments, including TRBV5-6, TRBV5-1 and TRBV20-1, more often than controls.

The TCR beta cDNA libraries contained unique molecular identifiers. Roughly 490,000 cDNA molecules came from around 1 to 10 million T cells. TCRdb reprocessed the PCR reads with MiXCR, giving one entry per CDR3 protein. The sample has roughly 800,000 distinct CDR3 sequences; about 50% are singletons. On this clonotype itself: The antigen remains undetermined.

Germline V gene sequence: CDR1 SGHTA, CDR2 FQGTGA. The J segment lost 5 bases and the V segment lost 4 bases, leaving 7 bases of the junction unmatched. The CDR3 runs 15 residues. The sequence was collected from a girl aged 5 to 17 with multiple sclerosis. Source material: blood. This sequence joins TRBV7-3 and TRBJ2-3; TRBD1 matches 9 bases. CDR3 sequence: CASSSGTGRRDTQYF. The CDR3 DNA reads TGTGCCAGCAGCTCCGGGACAGGGAGACGAGATACGCAGTATTTT. Together with reference TRBV7-3 and TRBJ2-3, the CDR3 gives the full variable domain: GAGVSQTPSNKVTEKGKYVELRCDPISGHTALYWYRQSLGQGPEFLIYFQGTGAADDSGLPNDRFFAVRPEGSVSTLKIQRTERGDSAVYLCASSSGTGRRDTQYFGPGTRLTVL.